These 6 T cell receptor beta chains share one sample of origin, sequenced in a study of cytomegalovirus exposure and HLA in healthy donors. Vbeta (60) and Jbeta (13) primers were used in the PCR. The repertoire was sequenced with immunoSEQ multiplex PCR; TCRdb's copy has only in-frame clones and lacks some. This sample has under 200,000 clones, with 84% found just once. The material sequenced was PBMCs. Receptors originate from a man younger than 35 in good health and CMV-seronegative.

The chain joins TRBV18 to TRBJ2-1; D is undetermined. Trimming stripped 1 base from V and 1 base from J, with 8 bases between. The CDR3 runs 15 residues. Germline V lookup: CDR1 KGHSH, CDR2 LQKENI. CDR3: CASSPQVQSYNEQFF. The CDR3 DNA follows: TGTGCCAGCTCACCACAAGTTCAGTCCTACAATGAGCAGTTCTTC.

The genes are TRBV4-3 and TRBJ2-1; a weak D match, TRBD1 (5 bases). The CDR3 is 14 residues long. Germline lookup yields CDR1 LGHNA and CDR2 YSLEER. V was clipped by 0 bases and J by 4 bases, with 7 bases between them. In DNA, the CDR3 is TGCGCCAGCAGCCAAGACAGGGAATACAATGAGCAGTTCTTC. As protein: CASSQDREYNEQFF.

This chain connects TRBV6-1 to TRBJ1-1; 7 nucleotides agree with TRBD1. V shed 6 bases, J shed 5 bases, and the junction held 12 bases outside the gene matches. Germline V gene data show CDR1 as MNHNS and CDR2 as SASEGT. The CDR3 runs to 15 residues. CDR3 DNA: TGTGCCAGCAGGGTCAACCGCGACAGGGAAACTGAAGCTTTCTTT. Translated: CASRVNRDRETEAFF.

V gene TRBV28 combines with J gene TRBJ1-1, with 8 bases matching TRBD1. CDR3 length: 16 residues. The germline V gene has CDR1 MDHEN and CDR2 SYDVKM. V dropped 5 bases and J dropped 1; count of bases not matched to a gene: 9. The CDR3 nucleotides are TGTGCCAGCAGTCCTAGCGAGGGGACAGGGAACACTGAAGCTTTCTTT. It is translated as CASSPSEGTGNTEAFF.

The CDR3 DNA is TGTGCCACACGAAACCCTACAGGGGGCGGCAATAATTCACCCCTCCACTTT. Protein sequence: CATRNPTGGGNNSPLHF. V gene TRBV2 combines with J gene TRBJ1-6; 9 nucleotides line up with TRBD1. Germline trimming cut 10 bases from V and 5 bases from J; bases unmatched to any gene: 15. Looked up from germline, CDR1 is SNHLY and CDR2 is FYNNEI. This CDR3 contains 17 residues.

This rearrangement joins TRBV28 to TRBJ2-7; 8 positions match TRBD1. J was trimmed by 4 bases and V by 5 bases; bases with no gene match: 7. This CDR3 is 14 amino acids long. The germline gives CDR1 MDHEN, CDR2 SYDVKM. The CDR3 DNA follows: TGTGCCAGCAGTCTCCGGGACAGGCAATACGAGCAGTACTTC. Translation: CASSLRDRQYEQYF.